What follows are 4 T cell receptor beta chains derived from one specimen sequenced in a study of shared clonotypes between healthy human individuals. The table came from immunoSEQ multiplex PCR; TCRdb's copy has only in-frame clones and leaves some out. The sample lists about 2.1 million clones, around 93% occurring once. Naive CD8 cells comprised CD45RO-negative, CCR7-positively selected cells, excluding terminally differentiated effector memory CD45RA+ cells. Input material: naive CD8+ T cells from PBMCs. These receptors were taken from a man aged 18 to 29 in good health. Some clones in this sample may be carry-over from other donors' samples.

The genes are TRBV7-9 and TRBJ2-3, with 8 bases lining up with TRBD1. V shed 1 base, J shed 3 bases, and the junction held 3 bases outside the gene matches. This CDR3 contains 15 residues. Per the germline V gene, CDR1 is SEHNR and CDR2 is FQNEAQ (reference sequence). The CDR3 sequence: CASSLVTGETDTQYF. The CDR3 region has the DNA TGTGCCAGCAGCTTAGTGACAGGGGAGACAGATACGCAGTATTTT.

About this clone: This specimen includes other DNA sequences encoding the same CDR3. This chain connects TRBV9 to TRBJ1-4; 10 bases align to TRBD1. This CDR3 is built from 14 residues. V lost 2 bases and J lost 5; bases outside the gene matches: 0. From germline, CDR1 is SGDLS and CDR2 YYNGEE. This chain's CDR3 is CASSVDRGNEKLFF. The CDR3 coding sequence is TGTGCCAGCAGCGTGGACAGGGGGAATGAAAAACTGTTTTTT.

The genes are TRBV21-1 and TRBJ2-7; the D call in the table, TRBD1, was not verified against the DNA. TRBV21-1 is noted as a pseudogene. The CDR3 has 16 residues. The DNA of the CDR3 is TGTGCCAGCAGCAAACCCCGGGACAGGGGACTCTACGAGCAGTACTTC. Its protein is CASSKPRDRGLYEQYF.

On this clone itself: At one of its ends the junction is not consistent with the germline gene, which may arise from a read error. The chain has TRBV5-4 and TRBJ1-1; the match to TRBD1 covers 9 bases. The CDR3 runs to 14 residues. Germline CDR1 is SGHNT and CDR2 is YYREEE (reference sequence). This CDR3 reads CASSSIGTGLFPIF. CDR3 coding DNA: TGTGCCAGCAGCTCCATAGGGACAGGGCTCTTCCCCATCTTT.